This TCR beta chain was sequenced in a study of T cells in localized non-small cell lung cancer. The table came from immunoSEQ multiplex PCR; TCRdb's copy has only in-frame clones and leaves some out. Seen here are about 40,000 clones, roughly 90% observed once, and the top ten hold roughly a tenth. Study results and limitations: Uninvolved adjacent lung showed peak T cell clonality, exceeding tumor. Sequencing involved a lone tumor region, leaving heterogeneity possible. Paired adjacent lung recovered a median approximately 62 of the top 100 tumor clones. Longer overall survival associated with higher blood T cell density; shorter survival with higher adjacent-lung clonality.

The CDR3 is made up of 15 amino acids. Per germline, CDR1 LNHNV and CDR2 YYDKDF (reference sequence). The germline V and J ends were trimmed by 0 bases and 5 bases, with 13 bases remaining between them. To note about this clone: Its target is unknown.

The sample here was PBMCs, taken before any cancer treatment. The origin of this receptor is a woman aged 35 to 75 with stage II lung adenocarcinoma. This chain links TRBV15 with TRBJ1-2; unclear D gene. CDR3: CATSRDRAGFYGYTF. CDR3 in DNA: TGTGCCACCAGCAGAGATAGGGCGGGGTTTTATGGCTACACCTTC.